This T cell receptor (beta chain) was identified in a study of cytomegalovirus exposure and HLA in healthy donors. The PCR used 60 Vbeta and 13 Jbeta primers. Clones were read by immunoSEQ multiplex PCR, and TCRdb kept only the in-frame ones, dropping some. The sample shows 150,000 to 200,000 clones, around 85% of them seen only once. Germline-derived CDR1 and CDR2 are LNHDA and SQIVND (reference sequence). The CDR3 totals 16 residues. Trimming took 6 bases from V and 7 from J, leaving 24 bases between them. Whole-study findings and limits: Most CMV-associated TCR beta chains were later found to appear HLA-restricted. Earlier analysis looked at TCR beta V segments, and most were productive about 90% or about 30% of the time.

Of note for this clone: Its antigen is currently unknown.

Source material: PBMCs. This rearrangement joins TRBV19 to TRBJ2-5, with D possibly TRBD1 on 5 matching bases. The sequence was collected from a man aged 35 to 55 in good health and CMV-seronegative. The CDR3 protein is CASSKPSAGSIGTQYF. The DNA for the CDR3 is TGTGCCAGTAGCAAACCATCCGCAGGGTCAATTGGGACCCAGTACTTC.